Reported below is one T cell receptor beta chain. This specimen belongs to a study of OX40 agonist ivuxolimab in advanced cancers. Method: immunoSEQ multiplex PCR; TCRdb's copy keeps in-frame clones and lacks some. The table has some 76,000 clones, more than 75% seen once. The germline CDR1 and CDR2 sequences are ENHRY and SYGVKD. The ends were cut back, 5 bases at V and 4 bases at J, with 20 bases in the middle. The CDR3 loop spans 16 amino acids. Source: CD4+ or CD8+ T cells sorted from blood, taken in a trial of the OX40 agonist ivuxolimab. The source of this sequence is an adult with an advanced solid tumor such as melanoma, head and neck, liver or kidney cancer. The chain has TRBV10-3 and TRBJ1-1, with D perhaps TRBD1 (6 bases). The CDR3 region is CAISPKPQGGITEAFF. CDR3 in DNA: TGTGCCATCAGTCCCAAGCCACAGGGTGGTATCACTGAAGCTTTCTTT.